These 12 T cell receptor beta chains originate from one sample sequenced in a study of PD-1 blockade in mismatch repair-deficient tumors. Clones were read by immunoSEQ multiplex PCR, and TCRdb kept only the in-frame ones, dropping some. The data hold about 120,000 clones, with 88% observed a single time. Here the sequenced sample was peripheral blood, taken 72 weeks after starting pembrolizumab. Receptors were obtained from an adult with mismatch repair-deficient cancer.

The chain couples TRBV19 to TRBJ2-7; a weak D match, TRBD1 (5 bases). V was trimmed by 3 bases and J by 4 bases, leaving 13 bases between them. CDR3 length: 14 amino acids. Germline CDR1 is LNHDA and CDR2 is SQIVND (reference sequence). DNA of the CDR3: TGTGCCAGTAGTATGCAGGGCAGACATTACGAGCAGTACTTC. It translates to CASSMQGRHYEQYF.

In the case of this clone: This sample includes further DNA sequences coding for the same CDR3. The V call is TRBV2, the J call TRBJ2-7; D is unresolved. CDR1 is SNHLY and CDR2 is FYNNEI in the germline V gene. Trimming cost V 1 base and J 1 base, with 5 bases left between them. The CDR3 is 13 amino acids. The CDR3: CASSEGGSYEQYF. The CDR3 DNA sequence: TGTGCCAGCAGTGAAGGAGGTTCCTACGAGCAGTACTTC.

Here the CDR3 reads CASSIRHFYEQYF. CDR3 in DNA: TGTGCCAGTAGTATTAGACACTTCTACGAGCAGTACTTC. This chain links TRBV19 with TRBJ2-7; unclear D gene. Germline CDR1 is LNHDA and CDR2 is SQIVND (reference sequence). The CDR3 loop spans 13 amino acids. Trimming shortened V by 3 bases and J by 3 bases, and 9 bases separated the two germline ends.

The rearrangement links TRBV10-2 to TRBJ2-7; 8 bases match TRBD1. V was clipped by 4 bases and J by 2 bases; unmatched bases: 4. From germline, CDR1 is WSHSY and CDR2 SAAADI. There are 14 residues in the CDR3. CDR3 nucleotides: TGCGCCAGCAGTGGCTTGGGACAGGCCTACGAGCAGTACTTC. This translates into CASSGLGQAYEQYF.

This chain joins TRBV4-3 and TRBJ2-7, with 7 bases fitting TRBD2. J was trimmed by 3 bases and V by 4 bases; bases with no gene match: 9. Germline values: CDR1 LGHNA, CDR2 YSLEER. The CDR3 has 15 residues. Here the CDR3 DNA reads TGCGCCAGCAGCCCTAGACTAGCCGCGCTCTACGAGCAGTACTTC. This sequence encodes CASSPRLAALYEQYF.

The V call is TRBV27, the J call TRBJ2-1; TRBD2 matches 11 bases. Per germline, CDR1 MNHEY and CDR2 SMNVEV (reference sequence). The CDR3 consists of 15 residues. J was trimmed by 3 bases and V by 5 bases; bases with no gene match: 3. Here the CDR3 reads CASSVGTSGYNEQFF. In DNA, the CDR3 is TGTGCCAGCAGTGTTGGGACTAGCGGCTACAATGAGCAGTTCTTC.

The chain couples TRBV15 to TRBJ1-4; perhaps TRBD1 as D (5 bases). CDR3 length: 16 amino acids. Germline CDR1 and CDR2: LNHNV and YYDKDF (reference sequence). Deletions cut 3 bases from V and 8 bases from J, with 19 bases between. The CDR3 region has the DNA TGTGCCACCAGCAGTCTGGAGGGACCCGGGGCCGAAAAACTGTTTTTT. It translates to CATSSLEGPGAEKLFF.

The chain employs TRBV7-9 and TRBJ2-1, with 9 nucleotides matching TRBD2. The junction had 4 bases not matched to a gene; V was cut back by 1 base and J by 6 bases. The CDR3 is 15 residues long. In germline, CDR1 is SEHNR, CDR2 FQNEAQ (reference sequence). The CDR3 loop is CASSLVAGVSNEQFF. The CDR3 DNA follows: TGTGCCAGCAGCTTAGTAGCGGGAGTTTCCAATGAGCAGTTCTTC.

J is TRBJ2-7 and V is TRBV6-6; 13 nucleotides agree with TRBD2. The CDR3 is 15 amino acids. Unmatched junction bases numbered 3, after V lost 6 bases and J lost 1 base. CDR1 MNHNY and CDR2 SVGAGI come from the germline V gene (reference sequence). The CDR3 loop reads CASRGTSGISYEQYF. In DNA, the CDR3 is TGTGCCAGCAGGGGGACTAGCGGGATTTCCTACGAGCAGTACTTC.

This clone appeared a single time. This sequence joins TRBV25-1 and TRBJ2-1; D might be TRBD2 (6 bases). CDR1 and CDR2 from the germline V gene are MGHDK and SYGVNS. This CDR3 spans 15 amino acids. Trimming pared 1 base from V and 3 bases from J, leaving 10 bases between. DNA of the CDR3: TGTGCCAGCAGTGAATTTCAGGGAGGCTACAATGAGCAGTTCTTC. This codes for CASSEFQGGYNEQFF.

The V and J genes are TRBV29-1 and TRBJ2-1; perhaps TRBD2 as D (6 bases). CDR1 SQVTM and CDR2 ANQGSEA come from the germline V gene. The CDR3 sequence is 14 residues long. Trimming cost V 1 base and J 8 bases, with 15 bases left between them. The CDR3 DNA follows: TGCAGCGTTGAAGGGGGACTCGTTGTCGATGAGCAGTTCTTC. It specifies CSVEGGLVVDEQFF.

The gene calls are TRBV5-6 and TRBJ2-5; TRBD1 matches 11 bases. The CDR3 spans 15 residues. J lost 3 bases, V lost 1 base, and 2 bases had no gene match. From germline, CDR1 is SGHDT and CDR2 YYEEEE. The CDR3 sequence: CASSLPGQGEETQYF. The DNA for the CDR3 is TGTGCCAGCAGCTTGCCGGGACAGGGGGAAGAGACCCAGTACTTC.